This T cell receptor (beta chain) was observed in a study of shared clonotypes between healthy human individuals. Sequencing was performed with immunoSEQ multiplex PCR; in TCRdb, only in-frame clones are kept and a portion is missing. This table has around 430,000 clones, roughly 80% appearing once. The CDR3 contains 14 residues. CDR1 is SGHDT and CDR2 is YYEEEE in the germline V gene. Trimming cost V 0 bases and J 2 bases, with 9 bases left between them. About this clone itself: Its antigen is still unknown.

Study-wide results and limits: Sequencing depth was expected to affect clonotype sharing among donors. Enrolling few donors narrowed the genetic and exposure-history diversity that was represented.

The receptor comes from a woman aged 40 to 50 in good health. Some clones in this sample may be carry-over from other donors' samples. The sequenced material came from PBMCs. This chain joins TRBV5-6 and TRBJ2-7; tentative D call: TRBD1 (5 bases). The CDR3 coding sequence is TGTGCCAGCAGCTTGGTCGGACACACCTACGAGCAGTACTTC. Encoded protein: CASSLVGHTYEQYF.